These T cell receptor beta chains were read from a single sample in a study of OX40 agonist ivuxolimab in advanced cancers. Using immunoSEQ multiplex PCR, the repertoire was profiled, and TCRdb retains in-frame clones only, with some absent. Among roughly 76,000 clones listed, 84% were seen once. The sample in question was CD4+ or CD8+ T cells sorted from blood, obtained in a trial of the OX40 agonist ivuxolimab. The receptors originated from an adult with an advanced solid tumor such as melanoma, head and neck, liver or kidney cancer. The conserved cysteine and the conserved F or W are not part of the CDR3 here. The order of the fields is V gene, J gene, clone size, CDR3 protein. The size of a clone is reported for some rows only, either as once, few or many, or as a class for expanded clones.

TRBV6-5,TRBJ1-2,once,ASSYSANYGYT
TRBV10-2,TRBJ2-7,NA,ASSHLGGSYEQY
TRBV4-3,TRBJ1-2,few,ASSDGQGAGGYT
TRBV11-3,TRBJ2-5,NA,ASSYQRGQETQY
TRBV27,TRBJ1-6,NA,ASSNIFGRSPLH
TRBV6-5,TRBJ1-1,NA,ASSYSRGGTEAF
TRBV7-2,TRBJ2-1,once,ASSPRMGNEQF
TRBV4-3,TRBJ1-1,NA,ASSQELRQIEAF
TRBV5-4,TRBJ1-1,NA,ASSFSTGPWNTEAF
TRBV7-8,TRBJ1-3,NA,ASRDGQGGNTIY
TRBV9,TRBJ2-5,NA,ASSVAGGAETQY
TRBV4-1,TRBJ1-4,NA,ASSQVGGDEKLF
TRBV18,TRBJ1-2,NA,ASSPGGSFGYT
TRBV28,TRBJ2-3,NA,AFRGAGVTDTQY
TRBV4-3,TRBJ1-2,NA,ASSQDAGLPVGYT
TRBV23-1,TRBJ1-3,NA,ASRPNMRHHSGNTIY
TRBV25-1,TRBJ2-1,NA,ASSEYRGSNNEQF
TRBV11-2,TRBJ1-1,once,ASRLGLMNTEAF
TRBV15,TRBJ2-2,NA,ATSIRQGAGTGELF
TRBV7-8,TRBJ2-1,NA,ASSLVPGGYNEQF
TRBV9,TRBJ2-1,NA,ASSVALVAGVNEQF
TRBV5-1,TRBJ2-6,NA,ASSLRDRAGTGANVLT
TRBV9,TRBJ2-7,NA,ASSEQPSGYEQY
TRBV5-1,TRBJ2-7,NA,ASSASRVGLSSSQY
TRBV11-2,TRBJ2-5,once,ASSPGTGGWETQY
TRBV7-2,TRBJ1-2,NA,ASSLWDGANYGYT
TRBV7-2,TRBJ1-2,once,ASSSGQPPFGYT
TRBV10-2,TRBJ2-3,medium-sized,ASSPFAGALDTQY